There are many counts of the clone carrying this T cell receptor beta chain. As yet, its antigen is unknown. This CDR3 is built from 16 residues. The trim removed 6 bases at V and 0 bases at J, leaving 11 bases unmatched. The data originate from a study of CD8 T cells in ankylosing spondylitis. The authors made TCR beta libraries by quantitative 5'-RACE with molecular barcodes. TCRdb reprocessed the 5' RACE reads via MiXCR and lists one record per CDR3 protein. Here the sample spans some 240,000 distinct CDR3 sequences, 8.6% being singletons. General study results and limits: The authors reported significant enrichment of disease-linked clones in matched ankylosing spondylitis synovial fluid. As for the disease-linked clones, they showed a CD8+ phenotype and occurred at relatively low frequencies in peripheral blood. Earlier work had already found some motif variants in reactive arthritis synovial fluid and blood.

Sequencing was carried out using blood, either unsorted or a sorted T cell fraction (not recorded which). The chain joins TRBV12-3 or TRBV12-4 to TRBJ2-7; 7 bases match TRBD1. The origin of this receptor is a male donor with ankylosing spondylitis or in good health (not recorded which). The CDR3 loop is CASSPGTVRSSYEQYF. For the CDR3, the DNA is TGTGCCAGCAGCCCCGGGACAGTTCGATCCTCCTACGAGCAGTACTTC.